Reported below is one T cell receptor (beta chain). This sample is part of a study of control samples from healthy donors and cancer patients. Clones were read by immunoSEQ multiplex PCR, and TCRdb kept only the in-frame ones, dropping some. The sample data list 150,000 to 200,000 clones. V was clipped by 5 bases and J by 8 bases, with 12 bases between them. Germline values: CDR1 SEHNR, CDR2 FQNEAQ (reference sequence). CDR3 length equals 12 residues. The receptor comes from a woman in her 30s in good health. The J gene is TRBJ1-2, the V gene TRBV7-9; D not resolved. Specimen: blood. The chain's CDR3 is CASSNLGGGYTF. CDR3 coding DNA: TGTGCCAGCAGCAACCTGGGAGGAGGCTACACCTTC.